These T cell receptor beta chains were read from a single sample in a study of Ad26.COV2.S vaccination and SARS-CoV-2 variants. The assay was immunoSEQ multiplex PCR, and TCRdb's table has in-frame clones only and misses some. The sample consists of around 300,000 clones, 88% of them appearing once. The sample was peripheral blood, taken in a trial of Ad26.COV2.S vaccine versus placebo. All receptors derive from a person between 18 and 59 years old who received the Ad26.COV2.S COVID-19 vaccine or a placebo. CDR3s include the opening cysteine and the closing phenylalanine or tryptophan. D genes are given only for firm matches. Size is stated for part of the rows, as once, few or many counts, or as a class when the clone is expanded.

D,V,J,size,CDR3,DNA
-,TRBV5-4,TRBJ1-2,few,CASSLTGYGYTF,TGTGCCAGCAGCTTGACAGGGTATGGCTACACCTTC
-,TRBV7-3,TRBJ2-7,few,CASSASGTTEQYF,TGTGCCAGCAGCGCAAGCGGTACTACCGAGCAGTACTTC
-,TRBV7-2,TRBJ1-3,-,CASSLASPRGPSSLRSGNTIYF,TGTGCCAGCAGCTTAGCCAGCCCGCGAGGGCCCTCTTCCCTGCGCTCTGGAAACACCATATATTTT
-,TRBV5-6,TRBJ1-2,-,CASSLGGGSYGYTF,TGTGCCAGCAGCTTGGGCGGGGGGAGCTATGGCTACACCTTC
TRBD1,TRBV14,TRBJ1-2,-,CASSQEQGPRYGYTF,TGTGCCAGCAGCCAAGAACAGGGGCCTAGGTATGGCTACACCTTC
-,TRBV30,TRBJ1-1,-,CACIPAGRGNTEAFF,TGTGCCTGTATCCCGGCAGGAAGAGGGAACACTGAAGCTTTCTTT
-,TRBV20-1,TRBJ2-3,-,CSRGGGATQYF,TGCAGCCGTGGAGGGGGGGCTACGCAGTATTTT
-,TRBV6-5,TRBJ1-5,-,CASRAGHLSNQPQHF,TGTGCCAGCAGGGCTGGACACCTTAGCAATCAGCCCCAGCATTTT
TRBD1,TRBV28,TRBJ2-3,-,CASNDPWDRKAADTQYF,TGTGCCAGCAACGACCCTTGGGACAGGAAGGCGGCAGATACGCAGTATTTT
-,TRBV6-5,TRBJ2-3,-,CASSPRGQTTDTQYF,TGTGCCAGCAGTCCGCGGGGACAAACCACAGATACGCAGTATTTT
-,TRBV5-6,TRBJ2-7,-,CASSLPTAYEQYF,TGTGCCAGCAGCTTGCCGACAGCCTACGAGCAGTACTTC
-,TRBV28,TRBJ1-5,-,CASSFGSLGGNQPQHF,TGTGCCAGCAGTTTCGGAAGTCTTGGTGGGAATCAGCCCCAGCATTTT
-,TRBV12-5,TRBJ2-2,-,CASGGPLAGAGGGELFF,TGTGCTAGTGGTGGCCCCTTGGCGGGCGCGGGCGGCGGGGAGCTGTTTTTT
-,TRBV9,TRBJ2-3,-,CASSVGGYGDTQYF,TGTGCCAGCAGCGTCGGAGGGTACGGGGATACGCAGTATTTT
TRBD2,TRBV19,TRBJ2-3,-,CASSIVLAGGHADTQYF,TGTGCCAGTAGTATAGTTCTAGCGGGGGGTCATGCAGATACGCAGTATTTT
-,TRBV5-4,TRBJ1-1,-,CASSGGAVRNTEAFF,TGTGCCAGCAGCGGCGGGGCAGTTAGGAACACTGAAGCTTTCTTT
TRBD2,TRBV5-4,TRBJ2-7,-,CASSLSSGRGFYEQYF,TGTGCCAGCAGCTTGAGTAGCGGGAGAGGCTTCTACGAGCAGTACTTC
-,TRBV7-9,TRBJ1-4,-,CASSSTSQKLFF,TGTGCCAGCAGCTCGACGAGTCAAAAACTGTTTTTT
-,TRBV7-2,TRBJ2-3,-,CASSLNSGGDTQYF,TGTGCCAGCAGCTTAAACTCAGGGGGGGATACGCAGTATTTT
-,TRBV6-2/TRBV6-3,TRBJ2-1,once,CASSLTSFNEQFF,TGTGCCAGCAGCTTAACTAGCTTCAATGAGCAGTTCTTC
-,TRBV7-2,TRBJ1-1,once,CASSLVGGLGGTEAFF,TGTGCCAGCAGCTTAGTCGGAGGCCTCGGCGGGACTGAAGCTTTCTTT
-,TRBV27,TRBJ2-7,-,CASSLGRAYEQYF,TGTGCCAGCAGTTTAGGACGGGCCTACGAGCAGTACTTC
-,TRBV19,TRBJ2-7,-,CASSPSLGVPVEQYF,TGTGCCAGTAGTCCATCGCTTGGGGTACCGGTTGAGCAGTACTTC
-,TRBV30,TRBJ2-7,-,CAWAYTYEQYF,TGTGCCTGGGCATACACCTACGAGCAGTACTTC
TRBD1,TRBV6-5,TRBJ1-4,-,CASSYRTGSAEKLFF,TGTGCCAGCAGTTACCGGACAGGGTCGGCTGAAAAACTGTTTTTT
TRBD1,TRBV11-2,TRBJ2-7,-,CASSLEGQGVALRWNEQYF,TGTGCCAGCAGCTTGGAAGGACAGGGGGTGGCGTTACGTTGGAACGAGCAGTACTTC
TRBD1,TRBV25-1,TRBJ2-6,-,CASSERTGGLPGANVLTF,TGTGCCAGCAGTGAACGCACAGGGGGCCTTCCTGGGGCCAACGTCCTGACTTTC
TRBD2,TRBV5-4,TRBJ2-1,-,CASSSPASGRINEQFF,TGTGCCAGCAGCTCCCCCGCTAGCGGGAGAATAAATGAGCAGTTCTTC
-,TRBV5-1,TRBJ2-1,-,CASTESFNEQFF,TGCGCCAGCACGGAGTCGTTCAATGAGCAGTTCTTC
TRBD1,TRBV30,TRBJ1-6,-,CAWSAGGRGSPLHF,TGTGCCTGGAGCGCAGGGGGCCGCGGGTCACCCCTCCACTTT
TRBD1,TRBV6-1,TRBJ1-2,-,CASSVEPGQEIYGYTF,TGTGCCAGCAGTGTGGAACCTGGACAGGAAATCTATGGCTACACCTTC
TRBD1,TRBV19,TRBJ1-2,once,CASSIQQAGQGAWDYGYTF,TGTGCCAGTAGTATCCAACAGGCGGGACAGGGTGCGTGGGACTATGGCTACACCTTC
-,TRBV6-5,TRBJ1-6,-,CASSANSPLHF,TGTGCCAGCAGCGCTAATTCACCCCTCCACTTT
-,TRBV6-5,TRBJ1-2,-,CASSYTTGRYYGYTF,TGTGCCAGCAGTTACACGACAGGCCGCTATTATGGCTACACCTTC
-,TRBV3-1/TRBV3-2,TRBJ2-3,-,CASSQDRTDTQYF,TGTGCCAGCAGCCAAGACCGCACAGATACGCAGTATTTT
-,TRBV7-2,TRBJ1-1,-,CASSPTGTNTEAFF,TGTGCCAGCAGCCCTACAGGGACGAACACTGAAGCTTTCTTT
TRBD1,TRBV6-2/TRBV6-3,TRBJ1-2,-,CASSSVRTGAGGYTF,TGTGCCAGCAGTTCGGTGAGGACAGGCGCGGGTGGCTACACCTTC
-,TRBV18,TRBJ1-4,once,CASSPPSGINEKLFF,TGTGCCAGCTCACCACCTTCAGGGATTAATGAAAAACTGTTTTTT
TRBD1,TRBV7-6,TRBJ2-2,-,CASSPRQGTNTGELFF,TGTGCCAGCAGCCCTAGACAGGGGACAAACACCGGGGAGCTGTTTTTT
-,TRBV5-6,TRBJ2-7,once,CASSDTGNLYEQYF,TGTGCCAGCAGCGATACCGGGAACCTCTACGAGCAGTACTTC
TRBD1,TRBV7-2,TRBJ2-3,once,CASSSRTGGGVDTQYF,TGTGCCAGCAGCAGCAGGACAGGGGGTGGCGTAGATACGCAGTATTTT
-,TRBV6-5,TRBJ1-5,-,CASRNGQNQPQHF,TGTGCCAGCAGAAACGGACAGAATCAGCCCCAGCATTTT
TRBD1,TRBV5-8,TRBJ2-2,-,CASSPGTGWSGELFF,TGTGCCAGCAGCCCGGGGACAGGCTGGTCCGGGGAGCTGTTTTTT
TRBD1,TRBV7-3,TRBJ2-7,once,CASSLAGTEASYEQYF,TGTGCCAGCAGCCTAGCAGGGACAGAAGCCTCCTACGAGCAGTACTTC
TRBD1,TRBV6-6,TRBJ1-5,-,CASSYSGQGNQPQHF,TGTGCCAGCAGTTACTCGGGACAGGGAAATCAGCCCCAGCATTTT
-,TRBV4-3,TRBJ2-2,-,CASSPTVDPSPPGELFF,TGCGCCAGCAGCCCTACCGTTGACCCATCACCACCCGGGGAGCTGTTTTTT
-,TRBV6-7,TRBJ1-6,-,CASSYSPPDLGNSPLHF,TGTGCCAGCAGTTACTCCCCCCCTGATCTCGGTAATTCACCCCTCCACTTT
-,TRBV6-6,TRBJ1-2,-,CASSYRSDSGGDGYTF,TGTGCCAGCAGTTACCGCAGTGATTCGGGGGGGGATGGCTACACCTTC
-,TRBV19,TRBJ1-2,-,CASSRQTIYGYTF,TGTGCCAGTAGCCGACAGACCATCTATGGCTACACCTTC
-,TRBV28,TRBJ2-7,once,CASSLNLGLANSYEQYF,TGTGCCAGCAGTTTGAACCTCGGGCTAGCGAACTCCTACGAGCAGTACTTC
TRBD1,TRBV6-2/TRBV6-3,TRBJ2-6,-,CASSYPEQGALNSGANVLTF,TGTGCCAGCAGTTACCCGGAACAGGGGGCTCTCAACTCTGGGGCCAACGTCCTGACTTTC
-,TRBV6-1,TRBJ2-2,-,CASSEVTDTGELFF,TGTGCCAGCAGTGAAGTTACAGACACCGGGGAGCTGTTTTTT
-,TRBV5-1,TRBJ2-3,-,CASSGDGPSKRTQYF,TGCGCCAGCAGCGGCGACGGGCCGTCGAAGCGTACGCAGTATTTT
-,TRBV12-3/TRBV12-4,TRBJ1-2,-,CASSIMGYGYTF,TGTGCCAGCAGTATTATGGGGTATGGCTACACCTTC
-,TRBV6-5,TRBJ2-3,-,CASRPGGGLTDTQYF,TGTGCCAGCAGGCCTGGGGGGGGGCTAACAGATACGCAGTATTTT
TRBD1,TRBV25-1,TRBJ1-5,-,CASSATGTGLGQPQHF,TGTGCCAGCAGTGCTACCGGGACAGGGTTGGGTCAGCCCCAGCATTTT
-,TRBV6-1,TRBJ1-2,-,CASSEPGINYGYTF,TGTGCCAGCAGTGAACCCGGGATCAACTATGGCTACACCTTC
-,TRBV9,TRBJ2-5,-,CASSVAGSYKETQYF,TGTGCCAGCAGCGTAGCGGGGTCTTACAAAGAGACCCAGTACTTC
-,TRBV4-3,TRBJ2-3,once,CASSQGQVADTQYF,TGCGCCAGCAGCCAAGGGCAGGTGGCAGATACGCAGTATTTT
-,TRBV28,TRBJ1-5,few,CASRTRTNQPQHF,TGTGCCAGCAGAACAAGGACAAATCAGCCCCAGCATTTT